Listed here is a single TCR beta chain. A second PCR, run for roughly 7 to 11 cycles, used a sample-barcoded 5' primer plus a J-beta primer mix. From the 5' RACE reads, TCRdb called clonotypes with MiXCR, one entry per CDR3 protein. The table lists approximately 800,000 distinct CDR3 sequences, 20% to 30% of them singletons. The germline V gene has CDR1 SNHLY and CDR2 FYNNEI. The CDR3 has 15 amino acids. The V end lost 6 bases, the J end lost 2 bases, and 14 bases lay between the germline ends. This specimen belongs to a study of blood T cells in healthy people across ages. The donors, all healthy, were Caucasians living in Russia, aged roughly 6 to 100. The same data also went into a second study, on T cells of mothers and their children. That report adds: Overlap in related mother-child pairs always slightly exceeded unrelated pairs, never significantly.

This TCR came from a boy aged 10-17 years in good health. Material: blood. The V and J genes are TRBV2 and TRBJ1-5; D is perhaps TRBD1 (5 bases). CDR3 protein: CASSRQIYGNQPQHF. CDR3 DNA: TGTGCCAGCAGCCGACAGATCTATGGCAATCAGCCCCAGCATTTT.